These T cell receptor beta chains were read from a single sample in a study of PD-L1 blockade in urothelial cancer. Data came from immunoSEQ multiplex PCR; TCRdb stores just in-frame clones and leaves some out. The sample carries 75,000 to 90,000 clones, about four fifths recorded once. Sequenced material: PBMCs, taken around atezolizumab (anti-PD-L1) treatment. The receptors stem from a man aged 65 to 85 with urothelial cancer. Both conserved end residues are part of each CDR3. Fields, in order: D gene, J gene, V gene, CDR3 length, clone size, CDR3 protein, CDR3 DNA. The D gene is left open where the match is weak. The listing skips clone size in some rows; elsewhere it reads once, few, many or a size class.

d_call: TRBD2; j_call: TRBJ2-7; v_call: TRBV27; cdr3_length: 15; clone_size: -; cdr3_aa: CASRPTSGEGGEQYF; cdr3_nt: TGTGCCAGCAGACCAACTAGCGGGGAGGGTGGCGAGCAGTACTTC
d_call: -; j_call: TRBJ1-6; v_call: TRBV5-5; cdr3_length: 14; clone_size: few; cdr3_aa: CASSVGTYNSPLHF; cdr3_nt: TGTGCCAGCAGCGTGGGAACATATAATTCACCCCTCCACTTT
d_call: -; j_call: TRBJ2-1; v_call: TRBV5-1; cdr3_length: 14; clone_size: -; cdr3_aa: CASSLRVDHNEQFF; cdr3_nt: TGCGCCAGCAGCTTACGGGTCGATCACAATGAGCAGTTCTTC
d_call: TRBD1; j_call: TRBJ1-2; v_call: TRBV6-1; cdr3_length: 15; clone_size: -; cdr3_aa: CASSGHDRGAYGYTF; cdr3_nt: TGTGCCAGCAGTGGACATGACAGGGGGGCATATGGCTACACCTTC
d_call: -; j_call: TRBJ1-1; v_call: TRBV7-9; cdr3_length: 13; clone_size: -; cdr3_aa: CASSWTGNTEAFF; cdr3_nt: TGTGCCAGCAGTTGGACTGGGAACACTGAAGCTTTCTTT
d_call: -; j_call: TRBJ2-2; v_call: TRBV6-1; cdr3_length: 14; clone_size: -; cdr3_aa: CASSEAMGVGELFF; cdr3_nt: TGTGCCAGCAGTGAAGCGATGGGAGTCGGGGAGCTGTTTTTT
d_call: -; j_call: TRBJ1-2; v_call: TRBV4-3; cdr3_length: 11; clone_size: -; cdr3_aa: CASSNSYGYTF; cdr3_nt: TGCGCCAGCAGCAACAGCTATGGCTACACCTTC
d_call: -; j_call: TRBJ1-2; v_call: TRBV7-8; cdr3_length: 15; clone_size: -; cdr3_aa: CASSLGDGSNYGYTF; cdr3_nt: TGTGCCAGCAGCTTAGGGGACGGGAGTAACTATGGCTACACCTTC
d_call: -; j_call: TRBJ2-2; v_call: TRBV5-1; cdr3_length: 14; clone_size: -; cdr3_aa: CASSLSANTGELFF; cdr3_nt: TGCGCCAGCAGCTTGAGCGCAAACACCGGGGAGCTGTTTTTT
d_call: -; j_call: TRBJ2-3; v_call: TRBV2; cdr3_length: 16; clone_size: -; cdr3_aa: CASTGDRAGGTDTQYF; cdr3_nt: TGTGCCAGCACGGGAGACAGGGCCGGTGGCACAGATACGCAGTATTTT
d_call: -; j_call: TRBJ2-2; v_call: TRBV30; cdr3_length: 18; clone_size: -; cdr3_aa: CAWSRRRYEGSNTGELFF; cdr3_nt: TGTGCCTGGAGTCGCCGGAGGTACGAAGGGTCCAACACCGGGGAGCTGTTTTTT
d_call: TRBD2; j_call: TRBJ2-1; v_call: TRBV18; cdr3_length: 15; clone_size: -; cdr3_aa: CASSPLAGGYNEQFF; cdr3_nt: TGTGCCAGCTCACCGCTAGCGGGGGGATACAATGAGCAGTTCTTC
d_call: TRBD1; j_call: TRBJ1-2; v_call: TRBV6-6; cdr3_length: 13; clone_size: -; cdr3_aa: CASTQGGTGGYTF; cdr3_nt: TGTGCCAGCACCCAAGGGGGCACGGGGGGCTACACCTTC
d_call: -; j_call: TRBJ2-7; v_call: TRBV2; cdr3_length: 11; clone_size: -; cdr3_aa: CASMIRGREYF; cdr3_nt: TGTGCCAGCATGATAAGAGGCCGAGAGTACTTC
d_call: TRBD1; j_call: TRBJ1-6; v_call: TRBV19; cdr3_length: 15; clone_size: -; cdr3_aa: CASSLNRGLNSPLHF; cdr3_nt: TGTGCCAGTAGCCTAAACAGGGGGCTTAATTCACCCCTCCACTTT
d_call: -; j_call: TRBJ1-5; v_call: TRBV12-5; cdr3_length: 13; clone_size: -; cdr3_aa: CASGTQGSGAQHF; cdr3_nt: TGTGCTAGTGGTACACAGGGCTCTGGGGCCCAGCATTTT
d_call: -; j_call: TRBJ1-4; v_call: TRBV13; cdr3_length: 17; clone_size: -; cdr3_aa: CASSARTRMTGDEKLFF; cdr3_nt: TGTGCCAGCAGCGCGCGGACCAGGATGACCGGGGATGAAAAACTGTTTTTT
d_call: TRBD1; j_call: TRBJ1-3; v_call: TRBV27; cdr3_length: 15; clone_size: -; cdr3_aa: CASSPSDRVGNTIYF; cdr3_nt: TGTGCCAGCAGTCCATCGGACAGGGTTGGAAACACCATATATTTT
d_call: -; j_call: TRBJ2-5; v_call: TRBV5-1; cdr3_length: 14; clone_size: -; cdr3_aa: CASSLENTQETQYF; cdr3_nt: TGCGCCAGCAGCTTGGAGAACACCCAAGAGACCCAGTACTTC
d_call: TRBD1; j_call: TRBJ2-1; v_call: TRBV6-4; cdr3_length: 16; clone_size: -; cdr3_aa: CASSEPTGERGDEQFF; cdr3_nt: TGTGCCAGCAGTGAGCCGACAGGGGAGCGCGGAGATGAGCAGTTCTTC
d_call: -; j_call: TRBJ2-1; v_call: TRBV21-1; cdr3_length: 17; clone_size: once; cdr3_aa: CASSKAQQGLHYNEQFF; cdr3_nt: TGTGCCAGCAGCAAAGCACAGCAGGGACTACACTACAATGAGCAGTTCTTC
d_call: -; j_call: TRBJ2-3; v_call: TRBV14; cdr3_length: 13; clone_size: -; cdr3_aa: CASSQVTAVTQYF; cdr3_nt: TGTGCCAGCAGCCAAGTTACAGCCGTTACGCAGTATTTT
d_call: TRBD1; j_call: TRBJ1-2; v_call: TRBV6-1; cdr3_length: 15; clone_size: -; cdr3_aa: CASRSTGTGRYGYTF; cdr3_nt: TGTGCCAGCAGGTCCACAGGGACAGGTCGATATGGCTACACCTTC
d_call: -; j_call: TRBJ2-1; v_call: TRBV7-3; cdr3_length: 14; clone_size: -; cdr3_aa: CASSLNREYNEQFF; cdr3_nt: TGTGCCAGCAGCTTAAACAGGGAATACAATGAGCAGTTCTTC
d_call: TRBD1; j_call: TRBJ2-1; v_call: TRBV20-1; cdr3_length: 11; clone_size: -; cdr3_aa: CSVQGAGEQFF; cdr3_nt: TGCAGTGTTCAGGGGGCAGGTGAGCAGTTCTTC
d_call: -; j_call: TRBJ2-7; v_call: TRBV27; cdr3_length: 17; clone_size: few; cdr3_aa: CASSFGTTLGGLYEQYF; cdr3_nt: TGTGCCAGCAGCTTTGGGACTACCCTAGGGGGTCTTTACGAGCAGTACTTC
d_call: -; j_call: TRBJ1-5; v_call: TRBV6-5; cdr3_length: 14; clone_size: -; cdr3_aa: CASSYTGGNQPQHF; cdr3_nt: TGTGCCAGCAGCTATACAGGAGGCAATCAGCCCCAGCATTTT
d_call: -; j_call: TRBJ2-2; v_call: TRBV27; cdr3_length: 11; clone_size: -; cdr3_aa: CASRDSSELFF; cdr3_nt: TGTGCCAGCAGGGACTCAAGCGAGCTGTTTTTT
d_call: TRBD1; j_call: TRBJ1-2; v_call: TRBV7-2; cdr3_length: 16; clone_size: -; cdr3_aa: CASSLGVGQGKEGYTF; cdr3_nt: TGTGCCAGCAGCCTAGGGGTGGGACAGGGGAAGGAGGGCTACACCTTC
d_call: TRBD1; j_call: TRBJ2-7; v_call: TRBV4-1; cdr3_length: 15; clone_size: -; cdr3_aa: CASSQRQGAEYEQYF; cdr3_nt: TGCGCCAGCAGCCAGCGACAGGGGGCCGAGTACGAGCAGTACTTC
d_call: TRBD1; j_call: TRBJ1-4; v_call: TRBV6-1; cdr3_length: 16; clone_size: many; cdr3_aa: CASSDSEGQGGEKLFF; cdr3_nt: TGTGCCAGCAGTGATTCGGAGGGACAGGGGGGTGAAAAACTGTTTTTT
d_call: TRBD1; j_call: TRBJ1-5; v_call: TRBV28; cdr3_length: 14; clone_size: -; cdr3_aa: CASSMTGGSQPQHF; cdr3_nt: TGTGCCAGCAGTATGACAGGGGGCTCTCAGCCCCAGCATTTT
d_call: -; j_call: TRBJ1-1; v_call: TRBV10-3; cdr3_length: 13; clone_size: -; cdr3_aa: CAIGGFLNTEAFF; cdr3_nt: TGTGCCATCGGGGGCTTCTTGAACACTGAAGCTTTCTTT
d_call: TRBD1; j_call: TRBJ2-7; v_call: TRBV28; cdr3_length: 13; clone_size: -; cdr3_aa: CASARDRAREQYF; cdr3_nt: TGTGCCAGCGCGCGTGACAGGGCTCGCGAGCAGTACTTC
d_call: -; j_call: TRBJ1-5; v_call: TRBV27; cdr3_length: 13; clone_size: -; cdr3_aa: CASSLSTNQPQHF; cdr3_nt: TGTGCCAGCAGTTTATCGACTAATCAGCCCCAGCATTTT
d_call: -; j_call: TRBJ1-4; v_call: TRBV19; cdr3_length: 15; clone_size: once; cdr3_aa: CASSIDLSTNEKLFF; cdr3_nt: TGTGCCAGTAGTATAGACCTATCAACTAATGAAAAACTGTTTTTT
d_call: -; j_call: TRBJ1-2; v_call: TRBV4-1; cdr3_length: 14; clone_size: once; cdr3_aa: CASSHPDRTYGYTF; cdr3_nt: TGCGCCAGCAGCCACCCCGACAGGACCTATGGCTACACCTTC
d_call: TRBD1; j_call: TRBJ1-2; v_call: TRBV6-5; cdr3_length: 15; clone_size: -; cdr3_aa: CASSLRPGTDYGYTF; cdr3_nt: TGTGCCAGCAGTTTGCGACCTGGGACAGACTATGGCTACACCTTC
d_call: TRBD2; j_call: TRBJ2-1; v_call: TRBV5-1; cdr3_length: 16; clone_size: -; cdr3_aa: CASSLEAGAVYNEQFF; cdr3_nt: TGCGCCAGCAGCTTGGAAGCGGGAGCCGTCTACAATGAGCAGTTCTTC
d_call: -; j_call: TRBJ2-1; v_call: TRBV18; cdr3_length: 16; clone_size: once; cdr3_aa: CASSPRGSSGSNEQFF; cdr3_nt: TGTGCCAGCTCACCAAGGGGGTCTAGCGGATCAAATGAGCAGTTCTTC
d_call: -; j_call: TRBJ1-1; v_call: TRBV19; cdr3_length: 15; clone_size: -; cdr3_aa: CASSLRLGGNTEAFF; cdr3_nt: TGTGCCAGTAGTTTAAGACTGGGGGGGAACACTGAAGCTTTCTTT
d_call: TRBD1; j_call: TRBJ2-7; v_call: TRBV5-1; cdr3_length: 15; clone_size: -; cdr3_aa: CASSLGQGFSYEQYF; cdr3_nt: TGCGCCAGCAGCTTGGGACAGGGTTTTTCTTACGAGCAGTACTTC
d_call: TRBD2; j_call: TRBJ2-3; v_call: TRBV29-1; cdr3_length: 15; clone_size: -; cdr3_aa: CSVDILADSTDTQYF; cdr3_nt: TGCAGCGTTGACATACTAGCGGATAGCACAGATACGCAGTATTTT
d_call: -; j_call: TRBJ1-1; v_call: TRBV6-5; cdr3_length: 14; clone_size: once; cdr3_aa: CASSYSTGNTEAFF; cdr3_nt: TGTGCCAGCAGTTACTCGACAGGGAACACTGAAGCTTTCTTT
d_call: -; j_call: TRBJ1-1; v_call: TRBV19; cdr3_length: 15; clone_size: many; cdr3_aa: CASTHGRTENTEAFF; cdr3_nt: TGTGCCAGTACACACGGCCGGACTGAGAACACTGAAGCTTTCTTT
d_call: -; j_call: TRBJ2-1; v_call: TRBV19; cdr3_length: 16; clone_size: -; cdr3_aa: CASSIHRTETYNEQFF; cdr3_nt: TGTGCCAGTAGTATTCATCGGACAGAGACCTACAATGAGCAGTTCTTC
d_call: -; j_call: TRBJ2-3; v_call: TRBV27; cdr3_length: 14; clone_size: -; cdr3_aa: CASSFGKRADTQYF; cdr3_nt: TGTGCCAGCAGTTTCGGAAAGCGGGCAGATACGCAGTATTTT
d_call: -; j_call: TRBJ2-1; v_call: TRBV5-1; cdr3_length: 14; clone_size: -; cdr3_aa: CASSLEREYNEQFF; cdr3_nt: TGCGCCAGCAGCTTGGAGAGGGAGTACAATGAGCAGTTCTTC